One and the same sample provided the 2 T cell receptor beta chains below, sequenced in a study of early T cells in non-severe SARS-CoV-2 infection. TCRdb re-analysed the 5' RACE reads in MiXCR, keeping a single row per CDR3 protein. The data show more than 45,000 distinct CDR3 sequences, roughly 12% seen once. Sample: whole blood. These receptors came from an adult who was a healthcare worker with PCR-confirmed SARS-CoV-2 infection or an uninfected control (not recorded which).

This clonotype was counted at least ten times. The chain joins TRBV12-3 or TRBV12-4 to TRBJ2-6, with TRBD1 matching 10 bases. This CDR3 spans 19 amino acids. Trimming removed 6 bases from V and 6 bases from J; junction bases left unmatched: 17. CDR3 residues: CASSRSGTGVLWKANVLTF. The CDR3 nucleotides are TGTGCCAGCAGCCGCTCCGGGACAGGGGTCCTCTGGAAGGCCAACGTCCTGACTTTC.

This clonotype was recorded a few times. CDR3 sequence: CASSSRTGADTQYF. CDR3 in DNA: TGTGCCAGCAGTTCTCGGACAGGGGCAGATACGCAGTATTTT. The chain couples TRBV12-3 or TRBV12-4 to TRBJ2-3, with 9 positions matching TRBD1. This CDR3 contains 14 residues. The V gene end was trimmed by 4 bases and the J gene end by 4 bases; junction bases not matched to a gene: 3.